This T cell receptor (beta chain) was documented in a study of control samples from healthy donors and cancer patients. The CDR3 sequence is 14 residues long. Looked up from germline, CDR1 is MNHEY and CDR2 is SVGAGI. The V gene lost 0 bases and the J gene lost 2 bases, with 7 bases spanning the gap. Here immunoSEQ multiplex PCR was the method, and the copy in TCRdb shows in-frame clones only, minus some. This sample yields about 160,000 clones, of which nearly 96% are seen a single time; 0.95% to 1.1% belongs to the top ten. The receptor comes from a woman between 25 and 40 years old in good health. The sequencing sample was made of blood. The chain combines TRBV6-5 with TRBJ2-5, with D unclear. The CDR3 here is CASSYSQIQETQYF. The DNA for the CDR3 is TGTGCCAGCAGTTACTCACAGATACAAGAGACCCAGTACTTC.